The clone carrying this T cell receptor (beta chain) appeared a few times. Its antigen is as yet unknown. CDR3 length equals 15 residues. Germline values: CDR1 MNHNS, CDR2 SASEGT. V lost 2 bases, J lost 7 bases, and 14 bases lay in between. The sample comes from a study of a mutant IDH1 vaccine in newly diagnosed glioma. Study as a whole: Across weeks 1, 3, 5, 7, 11, 15, 19 and 23, patients received a vaccination each time, eight in all. Previous care, which was radiotherapy, temozolomide, or both, most often involved both.

Time point of the sample: week 23, last vaccination. Mutant IDH1 20-mer peptide, at 300 ug, made up each vaccine dose, with topical imiquimod. Each astrocytoma in the donors was new, WHO grade 3 or 4, IDH1-mutant and ATRX-lost. This table comes from immunoSEQ multiplex PCR, and its TCRdb copy is limited to in-frame clones, with some not included. Altogether roughly 52,000 clones are present, approximately 80% being singletons, with the ten largest covering more than 5.5%. Broader study findings: Pseudoprogression seemed unlinked to shifts in top peripheral T cell clonotypes.

J is TRBJ2-2 and V is TRBV6-1; D unclear. Material: PBMCs, obtained from a glioma patient whose treatment included an IDH1 peptide vaccine. The source of this sequence is a middle-aged man with glioma. The CDR3 loop is CASSESVRAIGELFF. The DNA of the CDR3 is TGTGCCAGCAGTGAATCCGTTCGGGCAATCGGGGAGCTGTTTTTT.